This T cell receptor beta chain was captured in a study of early T cells in non-severe SARS-CoV-2 infection. Individual cDNA molecules each received unique molecular identifiers attached to them. TCRdb re-derived calls from the 5' RACE reads in MiXCR, one entry per CDR3 protein. The table includes over 75,000 distinct CDR3 sequences, less than 15% detected once. This clonotype was found a few times. Its cognate antigen is unknown. Regarding the study as a whole: Anti-spike CD8 responses were favored by VDJdb matching, which missed private and CD4 specificities.

Losses at the gene ends were 6 bases for V and 1 base for J; bases not matched to a gene: 5. The CDR3 loop spans 14 amino acids. Germline V gene lookup returns CDR1 MNHEY and CDR2 SVGAGI. This TCR derives from an adult who was a healthcare worker with PCR-confirmed SARS-CoV-2 infection or an uninfected control (not recorded which). The V and J genes are TRBV6-5 and TRBJ1-1; 7 bases are a match to TRBD1. The sequenced material came from whole blood. CDR3 protein: CASSTDRTNTEAFF. CDR3 in DNA: TGTGCCAGCAGCACGGACAGGACGAACACTGAAGCTTTCTTT.